A single sample gave rise to the 9 T cell receptor beta chains below, sequenced in a study of cytomegalovirus exposure and HLA in healthy donors. This PCR relied on a set of 60 Vbeta primers and 13 Jbeta primers. The repertoire was sequenced with immunoSEQ multiplex PCR; TCRdb's copy has only in-frame clones and lacks some. Of over 100,000 clones in the sample, roughly 80% were seen once. Sequencing was performed on PBMCs. Source of these receptors: a man younger than 45 in good health and CMV-seronegative.

The chain uses TRBV7-2 and TRBJ2-4; D is possibly TRBD1 (6 bases). V was pared by 1 base and J by 0 bases, with 10 bases between. Germline V lookup: CDR1 SGHTA, CDR2 FQGNSA. This CDR3 is 16 amino acids long. The CDR3 sequence: CASSLVGQLAKNIQYF. The CDR3 DNA is TGTGCCAGCAGCTTAGTTGGACAGCTAGCCAAAAACATTCAGTACTTC.

J is TRBJ1-5 and V is TRBV6-1, with 7 positions matching TRBD1. This CDR3 spans 12 amino acids. Germline V gives CDR1 MNHNS, CDR2 SASEGT. V shed 8 bases, J shed 3 bases, and the junction held 1 base outside the gene matches. The CDR3 loop reads CASDRVNQPQHF. The CDR3 DNA is TGTGCCAGCGACAGGGTCAATCAGCCCCAGCATTTT.

DNA of the CDR3: TGTGCCAGCAGCCAGCATGGTGAGCGGAGAGCGTACGAGCAGTACTTC. Encoded protein: CASSQHGERRAYEQYF. J is TRBJ2-7 and V is TRBV7-2, with D perhaps matching TRBD2 (5 bases). V lost 5 bases to trimming and J lost 4 bases, with 21 bases between them. This CDR3 spans 16 amino acids. Germline V lookup: CDR1 SGHTA, CDR2 FQGNSA.

As to this clone: At one end the junction does not follow the germline gene, possibly because of a read error. The V and J genes are TRBV5-6 and TRBJ2-4, with a tentative D call TRBD2 (6 bases). This CDR3 spans 16 amino acids. Germline CDR1 and CDR2: SGHDT and YYEEEE. DNA for the CDR3: TGTGCCAGCAGCTGGGGGGTAGGGGTGGCAGGAAACAGTCAGTACTTC. Translating gives CASSWGVGVAGNSQYF.

The V and J genes are TRBV4-3 and TRBJ2-1; 11 bases are a match to TRBD2. This CDR3 has 17 amino acids. The germline V gene encodes CDR1 LGHNA and CDR2 YSLEER. The J segment lost 4 bases and the V segment lost 0 bases, leaving 5 bases of the junction unmatched. CDR3 nucleotide sequence: TGCGCCAGCAGCCAAGAAACAACTAGCGGGGGATACAATGAGCAGTTCTTC. Translated: CASSQETTSGGYNEQFF.

The chain is built from TRBV5-1 and TRBJ2-1; 10 bases fit TRBD1. The CDR3 length is 14 residues. Trimming removed 4 bases from V and 8 bases from J; junction bases left unmatched: 6. Germline CDR1 is SGHRS and CDR2 is YFSETQ. DNA for the CDR3: TGCGCCAGCAGCCTAGCCGGGACAGGGGATGAGCAGTTCTTC. The encoded protein is CASSLAGTGDEQFF.

This clone is a singleton in its sample. CDR3 sequence reads: CASVRTSLSTDTQYF. The CDR3 DNA sequence: TGCGCCAGCGTACGGACTAGCCTAAGCACAGATACGCAGTATTTT. V is TRBV5-1 and J is TRBJ2-3; TRBD2 matches 8 bases. The trim removed 7 bases at V and 0 bases at J, leaving 7 bases unmatched. The CDR3 contains 15 residues. CDR1 is SGHRS, CDR2 YFSETQ, per germline.

This clone was observed a handful of times. The chain uses TRBV2 and TRBJ2-3; 9 bases are a match to TRBD2. The V and J ends lost 7 bases and 5 bases, in that order; junction bases with no gene match: 7. The germline gives CDR1 SNHLY, CDR2 FYNNEI. The CDR3 extends over 14 amino acids. The CDR3, as DNA: TGTGCCAGCATGGGCGGTAGCGGGGGAGATACGCAGTATTTT. Translation: CASMGGSGGDTQYF.

The gene calls are TRBV13 and TRBJ2-2; 9 nucleotides align to TRBD2. Germline CDR1 is PRHDT and CDR2 is FYEKMQ (reference sequence). The CDR3 extends over 18 amino acids. Unmatched junction bases numbered 8, after V lost 1 base and J lost 2 bases. The CDR3: CASSLAGSSGGNTGELFF. The CDR3 coding sequence is TGTGCCAGCAGCTTAGCTGGCAGTAGCGGGGGTAACACCGGGGAGCTGTTTTTT.